This record concerns one T cell receptor beta chain sequence. The sample originates from a study of blood T cell repertoires in COVID-19. The wider study: Acute and convalescent COVID-19 specimens originated in the United States, Italy and Spain.

TCRdb's table, derived via immunoSEQ multiplex PCR, lists solely in-frame clones and lacks some. The sample consists of roughly 300,000 clones, roughly 90% of them appearing once. Clinical histories supplied by participants themselves formed the basis of cohort assignment. The sequencing input was PBMCs or T cells enriched from blood (not recorded which). This receptor was obtained from a woman in her thirties who had recovered from COVID-19.

CDR3 DNA: TGTGCCAGCAGTCCAAGGGACAGGGCGCGTGGCTACACCTTC. It translates to CASSPRDRARGYTF. The chain links TRBV28 to TRBJ1-2; 9 bases map to TRBD1. J was trimmed by 7 bases and V by 5 bases; bases with no gene match: 8. The CDR3 is 14 amino acids. Germline CDR1 MDHEN, CDR2 SYDVKM.